This T cell receptor beta chain was recorded in a study of T cells in Graves' hyperthyroidism and ophthalmopathy. Background on the study: At the time of initial diagnosis and before any treatment, peripheral blood was collected.

Regions amplified from RNA transcripts were the TCR beta CDR3 regions. RT-PCR in the first round (using the HTBI primer set) targeted the TCR CDR3. TCRdb independently ran MiXCR on the multiplex PCR reads; one entry per CDR3 protein. Of nearly 750,000 distinct CDR3 sequences detected, approximately 40% appear once; the ten largest clones hold around a third. Graves' hyperthyroidism without ophthalmopathy progression within 18 months was termed stable. Used for diagnoses were clinical symptoms, serum thyroxine and TRAb, thyroid ultrasound and orbital computed tomography. This clonotype was detected once. No antigen is known for it. At one boundary the junction diverges from the germline segment, which might be a read error. There are 12 residues in the CDR3. Germline values: CDR1 SQVTM, CDR2 ANQGSEA. Study-wide findings and caveats: In the analysis, a 13 V-J model separated ophthalmopathy from stable hyperthyroidism.

Input material: blood. This clonotype originated in a woman aged 40 to 49 with Graves' hyperthyroidism. The rearrangement joins TRBV29-1 to TRBJ1-1; no firm D call. The CDR3 protein is CGVPDPDTEAFF. CDR3 bases: TGCGGCGTGCCGGACCCGGACACTGAAGCTTTCTTT.